This T cell receptor beta chain is from a study of T cell responses to AZD1222 COVID-19 vaccine. Overall study: Some second doses came at about 4 weeks and others at about 12 weeks; these were pooled. Findings and limits, study-wide: White British donors predominated, females outnumbered males, and clonal diversity was possibly underestimated. None of the repertoires were sampled until the peak T cell response had passed.

The table lists this clone with a few counts. Its antigen remains unidentified. The CDR3 is made up of 10 amino acids. Germline V gene lookup returns CDR1 MDHEN and CDR2 SYDVKM. V gave up 8 bases and J gave up 9 bases, with 11 bases separating them. Using immunoSEQ multiplex PCR, the repertoire was profiled, and TCRdb retains in-frame clones only, with some absent. The data hold 160,000 or so clones, with 88% observed a single time. The origin of this receptor is an adult in good health. The input for sequencing was peripheral blood, taken on day 0 of AZD1222 vaccination. The chain links TRBV28 to TRBJ2-7; D unresolved. The CDR3 coding sequence is TGTGCCAGCGGATTGGTACGGCAGTACTTC. This gives the protein CASGLVRQYF.